The source of this TCR beta chain is a study of regulatory T cells in long-lasting Graves disease. Arm-PCR with iRepertoire HTBI primers amplified the CDR3 regions for these TCR beta libraries. TCRdb reprocessed the multiplex PCR reads with MiXCR, giving one entry per CDR3 protein. The table records a few hundred thousand distinct CDR3 sequences, more than 15% of them present only once. Time point: newly diagnosed GD, antithyroid drugs for less than 3 months. Making the TCR library involved RNA that had been extracted from PBMCs. Staff drew roughly 9 milliliters of peripheral blood into EDTA tubes. V was clipped by 4 bases and J by 5 bases, with 9 bases between them. The CDR3 totals 12 residues. Germline CDR1 is MNHEY and CDR2 is SMNVEV (reference sequence). This same sample was also part of a study on T cells in Graves' hyperthyroidism and ophthalmopathy. According to that study: The study enrolled patients aged 18 to 65 with newly diagnosed hyperthyroidism of under 2 months' duration. The study used the HTBI primer set for a first-round RT-PCR of the TCR CDR3. Clonotypes that were expanded in thyroid above 0.001 mostly appeared in blood too.

The gene calls are TRBV27 and TRBJ2-7; tentatively, D is TRBD1 (6 bases). The source was peripheral blood mononuclear cells (PBMCs), collected at new diagnosis, from a patient treated with antithyroid drugs. This receptor was obtained from a woman in her twenties or thirties with Graves disease. The CDR3 DNA follows: TGTGCCAGCAGTTACCCAGGGGACGAGCAGTACTTC. This codes for CASSYPGDEQYF.